The text below deals with one T cell receptor (beta chain). This entry belongs to a study of T cell responses to AZD1222 COVID-19 vaccine. Trimming took off 8 bases at V and 7 bases at J, with 15 bases between the two ends. Germline V CDR1 and CDR2: LGHDT, YNNKEL (reference sequence). This CDR3 region has 13 residues. Produced via immunoSEQ multiplex PCR; TCRdb's table is partial and in-frame only. The sample yields around 53,000 clones, around 83% seen once. The clonotype comes from an adult in good health. The V call is TRBV3-1 (or the pseudogene TRBV3-2), the J call TRBJ1-5, with D possibly TRBD1 on 6 matching bases. The specimen was peripheral blood, collected on day 0 of MenACWY control vaccination. The chain's CDR3 is CASARGGEQPQHF. CDR3 sequence (DNA): TGTGCCAGCGCACGGGGGGGCGAACAGCCCCAGCATTTT.